This entry lists 30 T cell receptor beta chains sequenced from one sample in a study of T cells after posttransplantation cyclophosphamide. Treatment was busulfan-fludarabine conditioning, a marrow graft, and cyclophosphamide on days +3 and +4. This table comes from immunoSEQ multiplex PCR, and its TCRdb copy is limited to in-frame clones, with some not included. The data hold tens of thousands of clones, with about 77% observed a single time. This material consisted of CD4+ T cells sorted from blood, taken roughly 2,000 days after a stem cell transplant with posttransplant cyclophosphamide. These receptors were collected from a female patient aged 40-50 years who received an allogeneic stem cell transplant from a related donor, was CMV-positive, and had no GVHD. These T cells may partly come from the graft donor.

The gene calls are TRBV7-9 and TRBJ1-1, with TRBD1 matching 9 bases. This CDR3 comprises 13 residues. The trim removed 5 bases at V and 5 bases at J, leaving 3 bases unmatched. The germline V gene encodes CDR1 SEHNR and CDR2 FQNEAQ (reference sequence). CDR3 nucleotide sequence: TGTGCCAGCAGCCAGGGGACAGGGACTGAAGCTTTCTTT. This translates into CASSQGTGTEAFF.

The chain recombines TRBV18 with TRBJ2-5; unclear D gene. This CDR3 has 15 amino acids. Germline lookup yields CDR1 KGHSH and CDR2 LQKENI. V lost 1 base, J lost 0 bases, and 9 bases lay in between. The CDR3 sequence: CASSPQALHQETQYF. The CDR3 coding sequence is TGTGCCAGCTCACCACAAGCACTACACCAAGAGACCCAGTACTTC. The complete variable domain, with remaining parts taken from reference TRBV18 and TRBJ2-5, reads NAGVMQNPRHLVRRRGQEARLRCSPMKGHSHVYWYRQLPEEGLKFMVYLQKENIIDESGMPKERFSAEFPKEGPSILRIQQVVRGDSAAYFCASSPQALHQETQYFGPGTRLLVL.

The chain is built from TRBV7-9 and TRBJ1-3; D remains ambiguous. Trimming removed 4 bases at V and 0 bases at J, with 4 bases between. Germline lookup yields CDR1 SEHNR and CDR2 FQNEAQ (reference sequence). The CDR3 loop spans 13 amino acids. Written as DNA, the CDR3 is TGTGCCAGCAGCTCAGTCTCTGGAAACACCATATATTTT. Translating it yields CASSSVSGNTIYF.

The chain couples TRBV9 to TRBJ2-2; no clear D. The CDR3 length is 12 residues. The V gene lost 2 bases and the J gene lost 5 bases, with 4 bases spanning the gap. Germline V gene lookup returns CDR1 SGDLS and CDR2 YYNGEE. The CDR3 sequence is CASSVGTGELFF. The DNA for the CDR3 is TGTGCCAGCAGCGTCGGGACCGGGGAGCTGTTTTTT.

The J gene is TRBJ1-1, the V gene TRBV4-3; D may be TRBD1 (6 bases). The CDR3 contains 14 residues. CDR1 is LGHNA, CDR2 YSLEER, per germline. V was cut by 0 bases and J by 5 bases, with 10 bases left in between. The CDR3 DNA sequence: TGCGCCAGCAGCCAAGAAAGAAGGGGGACTGAAGCTTTCTTT. As protein: CASSQERRGTEAFF.

V usage is TRBV19 and J usage is TRBJ2-5; tentative D call: TRBD2 (7 bases). The CDR3 sequence is 17 residues long. Trimming stripped 5 bases from V and 1 base from J, with 20 bases between. Germline V gene lookup returns CDR1 LNHDA and CDR2 SQIVND (reference sequence). CDR3 sequence reads: CASSPLGGARSQETQYF. The CDR3 DNA reads as TGTGCCAGTAGTCCCTTAGGGGGGGCCCGGTCCCAAGAGACCCAGTACTTC.

The rearrangement uses TRBV4-3 and TRBJ1-2; 9 bases map to TRBD1. Trimming took 3 bases from V and 2 from J; bases not matched to a gene: 10. The CDR3 is 17 residues long. CDR1 and CDR2 from the germline V gene are LGHNA and YSLEER. CDR3 region: CASSQPSNRGLNYGYTF. CDR3 sequence (DNA): TGCGCCAGCAGCCAGCCATCAAACAGGGGGCTGAACTATGGCTACACCTTC.

J is TRBJ1-3 and V is TRBV9; 9 positions match TRBD1. Germline CDR1 is SGDLS and CDR2 is YYNGEE. Trimming took 4 bases from V and 0 from J; bases not matched to a gene: 8. The CDR3 runs to 17 residues. CDR3: CASSPRQGVNSGNTIYF. In DNA, the CDR3 is TGTGCCAGCAGCCCCAGACAGGGGGTGAACTCTGGAAACACCATATATTTT.

This clone has more than one count but fewer than ten. This chain's CDR3 is CASSEGQVNEKLFF. The CDR3 DNA follows: TGTGCCAGCAGTGAAGGCCAGGTTAATGAAAAACTGTTTTTT. The chain employs TRBV2 and TRBJ1-4; no reliable D call. Trimming took off 1 base at V and 4 bases at J, with 7 bases between the two ends. Germline lookup yields CDR1 SNHLY and CDR2 FYNNEI. The CDR3 has 14 amino acids.

The chain uses TRBV14 and TRBJ2-1; 7 nucleotides line up with TRBD1. Germline CDR1 and CDR2: SGHDN and FVKESK. V lost 4 bases, J lost 7 bases, and 4 bases stayed unmatched. This CDR3 is built from 13 residues. The CDR3: CASSRDRVNEQFF. The CDR3 DNA reads TGTGCCAGCAGCCGAGACAGGGTTAATGAGCAGTTCTTC.

The J gene is TRBJ2-2, the V gene TRBV19, with a possible D match to TRBD1 (5 bases). This CDR3 comprises 15 residues. Germline V CDR1 and CDR2: LNHDA, SQIVND (reference sequence). V shed 5 bases and J shed 4 bases, with 14 bases lying between them. CDR3 nucleotides: TGTGCCAGTAGTTCGACTCAGGGTAGCACCGGGGAGCTGTTTTTT. This sequence encodes CASSSTQGSTGELFF.

V gene TRBV4-2 combines with J gene TRBJ1-6; tentatively, D is TRBD1 (5 bases). The CDR3 covers 15 residues. In germline, CDR1 is LGHNA, CDR2 YNFKEQ. The germline V and J ends were trimmed by 0 bases and 9 bases, with 12 bases remaining between them. CDR3: CASSQEGGGRSPLHF. The CDR3 DNA follows: TGTGCCAGCAGCCAAGAGGGGGGTGGTCGTTCACCCCTCCACTTT.

V is TRBV28 and J is TRBJ2-7; 8 bases line up with TRBD1. The CDR3 consists of 14 residues. The V gene end was trimmed by 3 bases and the J gene end by 6 bases; junction bases not matched to a gene: 7. Germline V CDR1 and CDR2: MDHEN, SYDVKM. The CDR3 region is CASSLGDRGTEQYF. The CDR3 DNA follows: TGTGCCAGCAGTTTGGGAGACAGGGGTACCGAGCAGTACTTC.

The chain employs TRBV5-6 and TRBJ2-2; TRBD2 is a possible D gene (5 bases). This CDR3 spans 15 amino acids. Germline CDR1 reads SGHDT; CDR2 reads YYEEEE. Between the trimmed V and J ends, which lost 4 bases and 5 bases, there was a span of 15 bases. The DNA of the CDR3 is TGTGCCAGCAGCCCCTCCCAGCGAGGGACCGGGGAGCTGTTTTTT. This sequence encodes CASSPSQRGTGELFF.

This sequence joins TRBV7-3 and TRBJ2-1, with 9 bases aligning to TRBD1. This CDR3 contains 15 residues. The trim removed 3 bases at V and 4 bases at J, leaving 4 bases unmatched. Germline CDR1 reads SGHTA; CDR2 reads FQGTGA. The CDR3 here is CASSLDRGVYNEQFF. The CDR3 region has the DNA TGTGCCAGCAGCTTGGACAGGGGAGTATACAATGAGCAGTTCTTC.

The chain is built from TRBV7-3 and TRBJ2-5; weak D call: TRBD2 (7 bases). This CDR3 has 16 residues. The V gene lost 8 bases and the J gene lost 0 bases, with 19 bases spanning the gap. Per the germline V gene, CDR1 is SGHTA and CDR2 is FQGTGA. DNA of the CDR3: TGTGCCAGCTCTGCTGGGCGGGGGCTTTACCAAGAGACCCAGTACTTC. This sequence encodes CASSAGRGLYQETQYF.

The gene calls are TRBV5-1 and TRBJ2-3; D perhaps matches TRBD1 (5 bases). Trimming took off 0 bases at V and 0 bases at J, with 8 bases between the two ends. The germline gives CDR1 SGHRS, CDR2 YFSETQ. The CDR3 has 15 amino acids. The CDR3 reads CASSLAQASTDTQYF. In DNA form, the CDR3 reads TGCGCCAGCAGCTTGGCACAGGCTAGCACAGATACGCAGTATTTT.

This rearrangement joins TRBV6-6 to TRBJ1-5, with 9 nucleotides matching TRBD1. V lost 2 bases to trimming and J lost 3 bases; unmatched junction nucleotides: 2. The CDR3 contains 15 residues. The germline CDR1 and CDR2 sequences are MNHNY and SVGAGI (reference sequence). The DNA of the CDR3 is TGTGCCAGCAGTTACCGGGACAGGGACAATCAGCCCCAGCATTTT. Translating gives CASSYRDRDNQPQHF.

The rearrangement joins TRBV18 to TRBJ1-1; the match to TRBD1 covers 9 bases. The CDR3 has 13 residues. Trimming cost V 4 bases and J 6 bases; bases outside gene matches: 3. Germline loops: CDR1 KGHSH, CDR2 LQKENI. The CDR3 protein is CASSLTGGPEAFF. As DNA, the CDR3 is TGTGCCAGCTCACTTACAGGGGGCCCTGAAGCTTTCTTT.

The chain has TRBV6-1 and TRBJ2-3, with a possible D match to TRBD1 (6 bases). The CDR3 totals 15 residues. Trimming pared 6 bases from V and 7 bases from J, leaving 20 bases between. Germline V lookup: CDR1 MNHNS, CDR2 SASEGT. CDR3 sequence reads: CASRNTGTQRNTQYF. DNA for the CDR3: TGTGCCAGCAGAAACACCGGGACACAACGAAATACGCAGTATTTT.

The chain has TRBV5-4 and TRBJ1-6, with 7 bases identical to TRBD1. This CDR3 region has 15 residues. V lost 4 bases, J lost 7 bases, and 8 bases stayed unmatched. Per the germline V gene, CDR1 is SGHNT and CDR2 is YYREEE (reference sequence). The CDR3, as DNA: TGTGCCAGCAGCCTCTCGACAGGGCGGAATTCACCCCTCCACTTT. Translated: CASSLSTGRNSPLHF.

This chain connects TRBV9 to TRBJ2-2; D is uncertain. The CDR3 spans 15 residues. Germline V gives CDR1 SGDLS, CDR2 YYNGEE. Trimming shortened V by 0 bases and J by 5 bases, and 11 bases separated the two germline ends. CDR3 in DNA: TGTGCCAGCAGCGTAGGAGGTGTTGGAACCGGGGAGCTGTTTTTT. Its protein product is CASSVGGVGTGELFF.

For this clone: One junction end does not reproduce the germline sequence, and a read error may be involved. The chain uses TRBV7-7 and TRBJ2-3, with TRBD1 identical over 8 bases. CDR3 length: 14 residues. The germline V gene has CDR1 SSHAT and CDR2 FNYEAQ (reference sequence). Written as DNA, the CDR3 is TGTGCTAGCAGCCCTCAGGGGGCGGTAGATACGCAGTATTTT. Translation gives CASSPQGAVDTQYF.

This sequence joins TRBV5-4 and TRBJ2-3; 7 positions match TRBD2. J was trimmed by 4 bases and V by 5 bases; bases with no gene match: 10. This CDR3 region has 15 residues. Germline lookup yields CDR1 SGHNT and CDR2 YYREEE (reference sequence). The CDR3: CASRTGLEGADTQYF. DNA of the CDR3: TGTGCCAGCAGGACTGGACTAGAGGGCGCAGATACGCAGTATTTT.

In regard to this clone: Distinct nucleotide sequences in the sample also encode this CDR3. The chain uses TRBV20-1 and TRBJ1-1; TRBD1 matches at 9 bases. There are 11 residues in the CDR3. The junction had 1 base not matched to a gene; V was cut back by 6 bases and J by 5 bases. From germline, CDR1 is DFQATT and CDR2 SNEGSKA (reference sequence). CDR3 DNA: TGCAGTGCGGACAGGGGAACTGAAGCTTTCTTT. Encoded protein: CSADRGTEAFF.

V and J are TRBV4-1 and TRBJ2-7, with 7 bases that match TRBD2. CDR3 length: 18 amino acids. Germline loops: CDR1 MGHRA, CDR2 YSYEKL. Germline trimming cut 0 bases from V and 3 bases from J; bases unmatched to any gene: 14. CDR3 DNA sequence: TGCGCCAGCAGCCAAGAAGGTCCGGAAGCGGGGAGTTTCTACGAGCAGTACTTC. This sequence encodes CASSQEGPEAGSFYEQYF.

The chain has TRBV27 and TRBJ1-1, with 7 bases lining up with TRBD1. Germline CDR1 reads MNHEY; CDR2 reads SMNVEV (reference sequence). The V gene end was trimmed by 5 bases and the J gene end by 3 bases; junction bases not matched to a gene: 9. There are 15 residues in the CDR3. The CDR3 coding sequence is TGTGCCAGCAGTCTAGCGACAGGGAGAGACACTGAAGCTTTCTTT. Translated, it gives CASSLATGRDTEAFF.

The gene calls are TRBV6-5 and TRBJ1-2; no clear D. CDR3 length: 15 amino acids. V lost 7 bases to trimming and J lost 0 bases, with 15 bases between them. The germline V gene has CDR1 MNHEY and CDR2 SVGAGI. The CDR3 region has the DNA TGTGCCAGCACCCTGACGAGGCTTGCTAACTATGGCTACACCTTC. Its translation: CASTLTRLANYGYTF.

The chain joins TRBV19 to TRBJ2-5; 10 bases fit TRBD2. Trimming cost V 6 bases and J 2 bases; bases outside gene matches: 6. The CDR3 has 15 residues. The germline CDR1 and CDR2 sequences are LNHDA and SQIVND (reference sequence). The CDR3 is CASRSVAGGQETQYF. CDR3 DNA: TGTGCCAGTAGATCGGTAGCGGGGGGACAAGAGACCCAGTACTTC.

This rearrangement joins TRBV6-5 to TRBJ1-1, with 9 positions matching TRBD1. In germline, CDR1 is MNHEY, CDR2 SVGAGI. The CDR3 contains 15 residues. J gave up 3 bases and V 2 bases, and 4 bases lay outside the gene matches. CDR3 sequence reads: CASSYNRGPDTEAFF. CDR3 nucleotides: TGTGCCAGCAGTTACAACAGGGGGCCGGACACTGAAGCTTTCTTT.